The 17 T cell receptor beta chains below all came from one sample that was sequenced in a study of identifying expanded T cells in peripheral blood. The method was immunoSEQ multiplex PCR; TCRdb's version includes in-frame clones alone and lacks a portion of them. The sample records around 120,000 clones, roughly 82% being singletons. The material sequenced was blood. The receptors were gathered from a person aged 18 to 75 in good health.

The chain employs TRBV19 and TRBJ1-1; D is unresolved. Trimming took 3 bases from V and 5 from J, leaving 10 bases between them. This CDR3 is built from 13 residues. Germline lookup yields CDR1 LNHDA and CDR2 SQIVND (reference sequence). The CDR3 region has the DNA TGTGCCAGTAGTATCGGGATGCCTACTGAAGCTTTCTTT. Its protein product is CASSIGMPTEAFF.

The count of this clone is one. CDR3 amino acids: CASSPITGVTYEQYF. CDR3 in DNA: TGTGCCAGCAGCCCCATAACGGGGGTAACTTACGAGCAGTACTTC. This sequence joins TRBV14 and TRBJ2-7; D is perhaps TRBD2 (6 bases). Looked up from germline, CDR1 is SGHDN and CDR2 is FVKESK. The CDR3 totals 15 residues. Trimming removed 4 bases from V and 4 bases from J, with 17 bases in between.

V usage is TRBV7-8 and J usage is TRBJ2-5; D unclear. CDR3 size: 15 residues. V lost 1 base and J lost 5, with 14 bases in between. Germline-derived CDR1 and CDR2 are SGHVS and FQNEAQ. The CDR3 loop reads CASSLVSLVGETQYF. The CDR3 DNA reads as TGTGCCAGCAGCTTAGTATCCCTAGTAGGGGAGACCCAGTACTTC.

The CDR3 here is CASSLVDSINEQFF. Here the CDR3 DNA reads TGTGCCAGCAGCTTGGTAGACTCCATCAATGAGCAGTTCTTC. This chain links TRBV7-2 with TRBJ2-1; D gene ambiguous. V dropped 3 bases and J dropped 6 bases, with 12 bases sitting between them. CDR3 length: 14 amino acids. CDR1 and CDR2 from the germline V gene are SGHTA and FQGNSA.

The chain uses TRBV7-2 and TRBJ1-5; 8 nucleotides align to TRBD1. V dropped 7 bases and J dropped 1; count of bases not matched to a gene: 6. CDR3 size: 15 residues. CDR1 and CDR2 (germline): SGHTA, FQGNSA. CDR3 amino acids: CASTYGQGSNQPQHF. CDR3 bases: TGTGCCAGCACCTATGGACAGGGAAGCAATCAGCCCCAGCATTTT. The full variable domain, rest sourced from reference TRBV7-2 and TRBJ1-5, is GAGVSQSPSNKVTEKGKDVELRCDPISGHTALYWYRQSLGQGLEFLIYFQGNSAPDKSGLPSDRFSAERTGGSVSTLTIQRTQQEDSAVYLCASTYGQGSNQPQHFGDGTRLSIL.

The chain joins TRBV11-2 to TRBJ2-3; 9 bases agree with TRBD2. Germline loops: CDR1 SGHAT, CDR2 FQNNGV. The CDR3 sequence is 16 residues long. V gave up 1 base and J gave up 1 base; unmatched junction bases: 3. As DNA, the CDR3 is TGTGCCAGCAGCTTAGTGGGCGGGGGGGGCACAGATACGCAGTATTTT. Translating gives CASSLVGGGGTDTQYF.

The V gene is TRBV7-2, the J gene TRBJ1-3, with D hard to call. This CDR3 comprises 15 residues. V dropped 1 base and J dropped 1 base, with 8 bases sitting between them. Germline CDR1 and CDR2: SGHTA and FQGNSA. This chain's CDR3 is CASSLVRESGNTIYF. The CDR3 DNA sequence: TGTGCCAGCAGCTTAGTAAGGGAATCTGGAAACACCATATATTTT.

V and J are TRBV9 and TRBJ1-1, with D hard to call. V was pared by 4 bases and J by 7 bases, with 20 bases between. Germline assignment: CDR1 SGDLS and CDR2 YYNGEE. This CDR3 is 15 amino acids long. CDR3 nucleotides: TGTGCCAGCAGCCCGGAAAGATCCCCCAAACTTGAAGCTTTCTTT. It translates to CASSPERSPKLEAFF.

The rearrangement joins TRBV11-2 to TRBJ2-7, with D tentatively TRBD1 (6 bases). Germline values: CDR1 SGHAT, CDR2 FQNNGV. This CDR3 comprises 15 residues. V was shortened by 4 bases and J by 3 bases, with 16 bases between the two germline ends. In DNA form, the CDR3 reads TGTGCCAGCAGCTCTCTGTCCCAGGGGTACTACGAGCAGTACTTC. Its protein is CASSSLSQGYYEQYF.

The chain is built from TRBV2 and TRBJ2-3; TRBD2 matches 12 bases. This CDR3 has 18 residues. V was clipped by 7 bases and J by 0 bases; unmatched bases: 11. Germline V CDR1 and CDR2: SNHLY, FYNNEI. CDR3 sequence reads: CASNPGLAGGLSTDTQYF. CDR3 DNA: TGTGCCAGCAATCCGGGGCTAGCGGGGGGGCTGAGCACAGATACGCAGTATTTT. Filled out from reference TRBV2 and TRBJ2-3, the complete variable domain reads EPEVTQTPSHQVTQMGQEVILRCVPISNHLYFYWYRQILGQKVEFLVSFYNNEISEKSEIFDDQFSVERPDGSNFTLKIRSTKLEDSAMYFCASNPGLAGGLSTDTQYFGPGTRLTVL.

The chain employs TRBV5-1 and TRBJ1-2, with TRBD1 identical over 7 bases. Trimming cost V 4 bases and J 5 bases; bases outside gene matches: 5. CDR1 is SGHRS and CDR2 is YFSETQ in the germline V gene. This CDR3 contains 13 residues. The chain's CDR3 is CASSPGTAYGYTF. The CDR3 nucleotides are TGCGCCAGCAGCCCCGGGACAGCTTATGGCTACACCTTC.

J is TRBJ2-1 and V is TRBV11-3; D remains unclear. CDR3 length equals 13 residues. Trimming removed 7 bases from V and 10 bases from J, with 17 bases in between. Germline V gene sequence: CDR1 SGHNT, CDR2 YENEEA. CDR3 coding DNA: TGTGCCAGCACTCGATACGATAGTCAAGAGCAGTTCTTC. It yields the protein CASTRYDSQEQFF.

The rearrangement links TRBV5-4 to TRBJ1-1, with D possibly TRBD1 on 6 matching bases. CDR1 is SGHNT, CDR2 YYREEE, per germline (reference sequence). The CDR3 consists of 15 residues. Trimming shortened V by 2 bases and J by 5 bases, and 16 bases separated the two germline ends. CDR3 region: CASSFIGGGKTEAFF. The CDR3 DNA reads TGTGCCAGCAGCTTTATCGGGGGCGGGAAAACTGAAGCTTTCTTT.

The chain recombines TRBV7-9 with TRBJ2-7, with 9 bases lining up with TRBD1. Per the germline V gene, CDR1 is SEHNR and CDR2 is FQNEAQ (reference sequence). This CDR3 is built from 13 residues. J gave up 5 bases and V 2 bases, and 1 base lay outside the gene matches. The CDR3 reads CASSLTGGHEQYF. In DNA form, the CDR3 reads TGTGCCAGCAGCTTAACAGGGGGCCACGAGCAGTACTTC.

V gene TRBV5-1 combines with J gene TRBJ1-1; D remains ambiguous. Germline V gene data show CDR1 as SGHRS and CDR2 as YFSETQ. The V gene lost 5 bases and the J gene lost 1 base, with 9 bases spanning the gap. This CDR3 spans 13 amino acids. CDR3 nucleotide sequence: TGCGCCAGCAGGGTGGCCGAGAACACTGAAGCTTTCTTT. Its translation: CASRVAENTEAFF.

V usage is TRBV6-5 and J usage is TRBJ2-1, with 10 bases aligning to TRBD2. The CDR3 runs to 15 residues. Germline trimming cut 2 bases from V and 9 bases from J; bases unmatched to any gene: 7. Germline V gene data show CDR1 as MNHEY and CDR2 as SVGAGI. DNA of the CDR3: TGTGCCAGCAGTTACCGCGTTACTAGCGGGACTGAGCAGTTCTTC. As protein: CASSYRVTSGTEQFF.

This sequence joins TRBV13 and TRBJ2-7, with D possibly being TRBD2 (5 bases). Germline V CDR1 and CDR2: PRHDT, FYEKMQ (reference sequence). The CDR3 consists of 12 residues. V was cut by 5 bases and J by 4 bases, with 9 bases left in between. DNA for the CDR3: TGTGCCAGCAGCCGGACTGATTACGAGCAGTACTTC. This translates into CASSRTDYEQYF. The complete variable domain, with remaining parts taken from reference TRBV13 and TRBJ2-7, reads AAGVIQSPRHLIKEKRETATLKCYPIPRHDTVYWYQQGPGQDPQFLISFYEKMQSDKGSIPDRFSAQQFSDYHSELNMSSLELGDSALYFCASSRTDYEQYFGPGTRLTVT.